The clone carrying this T cell receptor (beta chain) was observed once. Its specificity is not known. Sequencing was performed with immunoSEQ multiplex PCR; in TCRdb, only in-frame clones are kept and a portion is missing. The sample lists some 31,000 clones, roughly 76% occurring once. The patients all showed relapse after autologous stem cell transplantation, while their brentuximab vedotin exposure varied. The sample belongs to a study of PD-1 blockade in classical Hodgkin lymphoma. Findings and limits, study-wide: TCR diversity in CD4+, not CD8+, cells rose significantly by C4D1.

There are 15 residues in the CDR3. The V end was cut by 7 bases, the J end by 0 bases, with 12 bases between. Germline lookup yields CDR1 MDHEN and CDR2 SYDVKM. This receptor was identified in a human donor with classical Hodgkin lymphoma. This chain uses TRBV28 with TRBJ2-2; D may match TRBD1 or TRBD2 (5 bases each). Source: peripheral blood mononuclear cells (PBMCs), taken before the second cycle of nivolumab. The CDR3: CASIYGTANTGELFF. The CDR3 DNA reads TGTGCCAGCATATATGGGACGGCGAACACCGGGGAGCTGTTTTTT.